These T cell receptor beta chains were read from a single sample in a study of blood T cell repertoires in COVID-19. Sequencing used immunoSEQ multiplex PCR; TCRdb keeps in-frame clones, though not all of them. Among some 80,000 clones listed, under 85% were seen once. Source material: peripheral blood. The receptors were gathered from a human donor in a cohort sampled during active COVID-19. Each CDR3 is given without its conserved first and last residue. D genes are given only for firm matches.

TRBJ2-4 TRBV3-1/TRBV3-2 NA ASSHHRDGAKNIQY
TRBJ1-5 TRBV9 NA ASSVTQGRDQPQH
TRBJ2-7 TRBV3-1/TRBV3-2 TRBD2 ASSQAGGYEQY
TRBJ1-6 TRBV5-4 TRBD1 ASSLGGGRNSPLH
TRBJ2-7 TRBV11-2 NA ASSSAYEQY
TRBJ2-7 TRBV19 TRBD1 ASRPRTGDSYEQY
TRBJ1-5 TRBV11-2 NA ASSPAGSNQPQH
TRBJ2-2 TRBV7-6 TRBD2 ASSLGLAGATGELF
TRBJ2-1 TRBV28 TRBD2 ASTLSGTSAHEQF
TRBJ1-5 TRBV4-1 NA ASSQDELYQPQH
TRBJ2-1 TRBV7-6 NA ASSLSGGASTEQF
TRBJ2-2 TRBV5-6 TRBD2 ASSGQTLAGDDTGELF
TRBJ1-2 TRBV5-1 NA ASSLGPDTSYGYT